The 23 T cell receptor beta chains listed next were all sequenced from one sample in a study of regulatory T cells in long-lasting Graves disease. With iRepertoire HTBI primers and Arm-PCR of CDR3 regions, TCR beta libraries were built. Each CDR3 protein gets one entry after TCRdb re-called the multiplex PCR reads with MiXCR. The sample shows roughly 350,000 distinct CDR3 sequences, around 15% of them seen only once. Indicated time point: newly diagnosed GD, antithyroid drugs for less than 3 months. The TCR library used RNA extracted from PBMCs. This sample also appeared in a second study, on T cells in Graves' hyperthyroidism and ophthalmopathy.

The sample was peripheral blood mononuclear cells (PBMCs), taken at new diagnosis, from a patient treated with antithyroid drugs. These TCRs come from a man aged 35 to 55 with Graves disease.

This clonotype showed up many times. The chain carries TRBV3-1 and TRBJ2-5; 9 bases are shared with TRBD2. The CDR3 sequence is 17 residues long. Germline V gene sequence: CDR1 LGHDT, CDR2 YNNKEL (reference sequence). V was clipped by 1 base and J by 5 bases; unmatched bases: 11. The chain's CDR3 is CASSQAVGRGGPETQYF. The CDR3 DNA reads TGTGCCAGCAGCCAAGCTGTTGGGCGGGGGGGCCCCGAGACCCAGTACTTC.

There are a few counts of this clonotype. The rearrangement joins TRBV3-1 to TRBJ2-7; 7 positions agree with TRBD1. Trimming cost V 2 bases and J 6 bases; bases outside gene matches: 4. Germline V gene data show CDR1 as LGHDT and CDR2 as YNNKEL (reference sequence). The length of the CDR3 is 13 residues. The CDR3 loop reads CASSQTTGSEQYF. The DNA for the CDR3 is TGTGCCAGCAGCCAAACGACAGGGTCCGAGCAGTACTTC.

This clonotype has a count of ten or more. The rearrangement uses TRBV30 and TRBJ2-4; 11 nucleotides match TRBD1. V dropped 1 base and J dropped 7; count of bases not matched to a gene: 3. Germline CDR1 and CDR2: GTSNPN and SVGIG (reference sequence). The CDR3 covers 14 residues. CDR3 sequence: CAWSGTGGRNIQYF. Written as DNA, the CDR3 is TGTGCCTGGAGTGGGACAGGGGGCAGGAACATTCAGTACTTC.

The V call is TRBV12-3 or TRBV12-4, the J call TRBJ2-3, with 10 nucleotides matching TRBD1. The CDR3 spans 15 residues. V trimming: 5 bases; J trimming: 3 bases; junction bases outside the gene matches: 5. DNA for the CDR3: TGTGCCAGCAGTCCCCGGGACAGGGGTACAGATACGCAGTATTTT. It specifies CASSPRDRGTDTQYF.

This clonotype was seen repeatedly, ten times or more. The chain carries TRBV20-1 and TRBJ1-1, with a weak D call TRBD1 (5 bases). The CDR3 is 11 amino acids. The V end lost 6 bases, the J end lost 10 bases, and 15 bases lay between the germline ends. Looked up from germline, CDR1 is DFQATT and CDR2 is SNEGSKA (reference sequence). For the CDR3, the DNA is TGCAGTGCAAACGGGGCAATTGGAGCTTTCTTT. It encodes CSANGAIGAFF.

This clonotype occurred once. This chain connects TRBV12-3 or TRBV12-4 to TRBJ2-2; unclear D gene. V was shortened by 6 bases and J by 6 bases, with 11 bases between the two germline ends. This CDR3 has 13 amino acids. This chain's CDR3 is CASSPGGPGELFF. The CDR3, as DNA: TGTGCCAGCAGCCCCGGCGGCCCCGGGGAGCTGTTTTTT.

The chain has TRBV14 and TRBJ2-2; D is uncertain. V shed 4 bases and J shed 6 bases, with 12 bases lying between them. The CDR3 spans 14 residues. Looked up from germline, CDR1 is SGHDN and CDR2 is FVKESK. CDR3 region: CASSPFAASGELFF. CDR3 DNA sequence: TGTGCCAGCAGCCCCTTTGCGGCCTCCGGGGAGCTGTTTTTT.

The V gene is TRBV7-2, the J gene TRBJ2-2; the D gene is possibly TRBD2 (7 bases). CDR1 is SGHTA, CDR2 FQGNSA, per germline. V lost 5 bases, J lost 7 bases, and 20 bases lay in between. This CDR3 has 16 amino acids. The CDR3: CASSTPQGGAFGELFF. CDR3 DNA: TGTGCCAGCAGCACCCCTCAAGGGGGGGCCTTCGGGGAGCTGTTTTTT.

This clonotype appeared a few times. This rearrangement joins TRBV10-3 to TRBJ2-1; TRBD1 might be the D (5 bases). The CDR3 length is 16 residues. V was shortened by 0 bases and J by 2 bases, with 11 bases between the two germline ends. Germline CDR1 reads ENHRY; CDR2 reads SYGVKD. The CDR3 spells CAISESGHRPYNEQFF. The CDR3 nucleotides read TGTGCCATCAGTGAGTCTGGACATCGGCCCTACAATGAGCAGTTCTTC.

This clonotype was picked up many times. The rearrangement uses TRBV7-8 and TRBJ1-5, with 7 bases that match TRBD1. V shed 5 bases, J shed 3 bases, and the junction held 7 bases outside the gene matches. The CDR3 runs 15 residues. CDR1 SGHVS and CDR2 FQNEAQ come from the germline V gene. The chain's CDR3 is CASSEDRLPNQPQHF. The CDR3 DNA reads as TGTGCCAGCAGCGAGGACAGGCTCCCCAATCAGCCCCAGCATTTT. The whole variable domain, filled in from reference TRBV7-8 and TRBJ1-5, reads GAGVSQSPRYKVAKRGQDVALRCDPISGHVSLFWYQQALGQGPEFLTYFQNEAQLDKSGLPSDRFFAERPEGSVSTLKIQRTQQEDSAVYLCASSEDRLPNQPQHFGDGTRLSIL.

This clonotype occurred many times. This chain uses TRBV6-1 with TRBJ2-7, with 7 bases aligning to TRBD1. The CDR3 runs 14 residues. CDR1 and CDR2 (germline): MNHNS, SASEGT. Germline trimming cut 4 bases from V and 4 bases from J; bases unmatched to any gene: 7. The CDR3 coding sequence is TGTGCCAGCAGTGCGAACAGGGGCACGTACGAGCAGTACTTC. This sequence encodes CASSANRGTYEQYF.

There are a few counts of this clonotype. The chain has TRBV24-1 and TRBJ2-2, with 7 bases lining up with TRBD2. This CDR3 is 16 amino acids long. V lost 1 base, J lost 6 bases, and 7 bases stayed unmatched. Germline loops: CDR1 KGHDR, CDR2 SFDVKD. As DNA, the CDR3 is TGTGCCACCAGTGATTTTTGGCCGGGGGGAGCCGGGGAGCTGTTTTTT. Translated, it gives CATSDFWPGGAGELFF.

The chain recombines TRBV10-3 with TRBJ2-3; TRBD2 agrees at 8 bases. After removal of 6 bases from V and 0 bases from J, the junction contained 2 bases not matched to a gene. The CDR3 is 14 amino acids. CDR1 and CDR2 (germline): ENHRY, SYGVKD. The CDR3, as DNA: TGTGCCATCAGATCTAGCGGGAGCACAGATACGCAGTATTTT. Translation: CAIRSSGSTDTQYF.

This clonotype has just a few counts. The chain employs TRBV29-1 and TRBJ2-1; D unclear. This CDR3 has 11 amino acids. Between the trimmed V and J ends, which lost 3 bases and 9 bases, there was a span of 9 bases. CDR1 and CDR2 (germline): SQVTM, ANQGSEA. The CDR3 loop is CSVDNHSEQFF. The CDR3 DNA reads as TGCAGCGTTGACAACCACAGTGAGCAGTTCTTC.

The rearrangement joins TRBV28 to TRBJ1-2; 8 positions agree with TRBD1. The CDR3 extends over 14 amino acids. Germline lookup yields CDR1 MDHEN and CDR2 SYDVKM. V shed 3 bases and J 5 bases; nucleotides not matched to a gene: 5. The CDR3 sequence is CASSFPGGLYGYTF. In nucleotides, the CDR3 is TGTGCCAGCAGTTTTCCAGGGGGCTTATATGGCTACACCTTC.

Regarding this clonotype: One base away lies a much larger clone, so this may be a sequencing read error. The CDR3 reads CARSVGGNTIYF. CDR3 DNA: TGTGCCCGCAGTGTAGGAGGAAACACCATATATTTT. The V gene is TRBV2, the J gene TRBJ1-3; D unclear. There are 12 residues in the CDR3. The germline CDR1 and CDR2 sequences are SNHLY and FYNNEI.

This clonotype was seen at least ten times. This rearrangement joins TRBV6-2 or TRBV6-3 to TRBJ1-5; unclear D gene. CDR1 is MNHEY, CDR2 SVGEGT, per germline. This CDR3 contains 16 residues. Trimming cost V 0 bases and J 2 bases, with 11 bases left between them. Here the CDR3 DNA reads TGTGCCAGCAGTTACTCGATGGGGAGAGGCAATCAGCCCCAGCATTTT. The encoded protein is CASSYSMGRGNQPQHF.

This clonotype has a count of ten or more. The chain links TRBV11-2 to TRBJ2-3; TRBD1 agrees at 8 bases. The J segment lost 3 bases and the V segment lost 1 base, leaving 6 bases of the junction unmatched. The CDR3 sequence is 16 residues long. The germline CDR1 and CDR2 sequences are SGHAT and FQNNGV. CDR3 nucleotides: TGTGCCAGCAGCTTAGCGGCAGGGGGCTGGACAGATACGCAGTATTTT. Translated, it gives CASSLAAGGWTDTQYF. Full variable domain (rest looked up from reference TRBV11-2 and TRBJ2-3): EAGVAQSPRYKIIEKRQSVAFWCNPISGHATLYWYQQILGQGPKLLIQFQNNGVVDDSQLPKDRFSAERLKGVDSTLKIQPAKLEDSAVYLCASSLAAGGWTDTQYFGPGTRLTVL.

Of note for this clonotype: A much larger clone lies a single base off, so this may be a read error. The chain couples TRBV27 to TRBJ1-2; 7 bases agree with TRBD1. This CDR3 spans 14 amino acids. Germline V lookup: CDR1 MNHEY, CDR2 SMNVEV (reference sequence). CDR3 nucleotide sequence: TGTGCCAGCGGGACAGCGACCACTAACTATAGCTACACCTTC. Its translation is CASGTATTNYSYTF.

V is TRBV20-1 and J is TRBJ1-2; the D is unclear. The CDR3 loop spans 13 amino acids. Trimming left V 1 base short and J 1 base short, with 7 bases between. The germline gives CDR1 DFQATT, CDR2 SNEGSKA (reference sequence). The CDR3 nucleotides are TGCAGTGCTAGAGTAAACCATAACTATGGCTACACCTTC. Amino acid sequence: CSARVNHNYGYTF.

V gene TRBV29-1 combines with J gene TRBJ1-5; D ambiguous. This CDR3 comprises 12 residues. The V gene lost 4 bases and the J gene lost 3 bases, with 7 bases spanning the gap. Per the germline V gene, CDR1 is SQVTM and CDR2 is ANQGSEA. The DNA of the CDR3 is TGCAGCGTTGGGCAGGTCAATCAGCCCCAGCATTTT. Translation gives CSVGQVNQPQHF.

V usage is TRBV4-1 and J usage is TRBJ1-3; D perhaps matches TRBD1 (5 bases). Germline V lookup: CDR1 MGHRA, CDR2 YSYEKL. The V gene lost 2 bases and the J gene lost 3 bases, with 20 bases spanning the gap. The CDR3 is 18 residues long. CDR3 residues: CASSQPRGSRDIGNTIYF. CDR3 bases: TGCGCCAGCAGCCAACCCCGAGGCTCCAGGGATATTGGAAACACCATATATTTT.

This clonotype was seen more than once but under ten times. The chain has TRBV4-3 and TRBJ2-5; D unresolved. Germline CDR1 is LGHNA and CDR2 is YSLEER. V shed 0 bases and J shed 9 bases, with 14 bases lying between them. The CDR3 length is 14 residues. CDR3 residues: CASSQDRASLAQYF. CDR3 DNA: TGCGCCAGCAGCCAAGATAGGGCATCACTGGCCCAGTACTTC.